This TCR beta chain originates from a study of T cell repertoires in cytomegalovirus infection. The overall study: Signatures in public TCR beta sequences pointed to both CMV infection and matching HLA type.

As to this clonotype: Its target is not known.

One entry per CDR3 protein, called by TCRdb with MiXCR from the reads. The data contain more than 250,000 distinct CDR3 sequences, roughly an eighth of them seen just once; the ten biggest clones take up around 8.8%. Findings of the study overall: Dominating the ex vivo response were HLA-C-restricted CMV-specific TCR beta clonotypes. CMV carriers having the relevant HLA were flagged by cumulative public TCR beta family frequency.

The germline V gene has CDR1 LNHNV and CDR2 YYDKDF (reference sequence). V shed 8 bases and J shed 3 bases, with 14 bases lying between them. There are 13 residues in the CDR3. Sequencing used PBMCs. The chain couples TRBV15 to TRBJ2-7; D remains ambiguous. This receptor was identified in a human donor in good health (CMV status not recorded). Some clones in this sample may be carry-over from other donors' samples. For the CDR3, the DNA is TGTGCCACCTCGAGCTCGCCCTTCTACGAGCAGTACTTC. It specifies CATSSSPFYEQYF.